Described below is a single TCR beta chain sequence and its context. The sample is drawn from a study of T cell changes during pregnancy in multiple sclerosis. The CDR3 is 14 amino acids. The junction had 8 bases not matched to a gene; V was cut back by 8 bases and J by 4 bases. CDR1 and CDR2 (germline): SGHTA, FQGNSA. Sequencing used immunoSEQ multiplex PCR; TCRdb keeps in-frame clones, though not all of them. Counted here are about 38,000 clones, 92% occurring once; the ten biggest clones make up around 0.4%. The gene calls are TRBV7-2 and TRBJ2-5; 9 bases map to TRBD2. The specimen was CD4+ T cells from peripheral blood mononuclear cells, collected after pregnancy. The receptor's source is a female donor in good health, enrolled as a control in a pregnancy study. CDR3 protein: CASQAGGPAETQYF. The CDR3 nucleotides are TGTGCCAGCCAGGCGGGGGGGCCGGCAGAGACCCAGTACTTC.